This T cell receptor beta chain was sequenced for a study of cytomegalovirus exposure and HLA in healthy donors. Unmatched junction bases numbered 5, after V lost 4 bases and J lost 3 bases. CDR1 SGHTA and CDR2 FQGNSA come from the germline V gene. The CDR3 loop spans 14 amino acids. This PCR relied on a set of 60 Vbeta primers and 13 Jbeta primers. TCRdb's copy holds only in-frame clones and misses some; the assay was immunoSEQ multiplex PCR. The repertoire holds 130,000 or so clones, with around three fifths as singletons. The chain recombines TRBV7-2 with TRBJ2-7; 8 bases map to TRBD1. Sequenced: PBMCs. The source is a woman in her forties in good health and CMV-seronegative. CDR3 sequence (DNA): TGTGCCAGCAGCTCAGACAGGGGATACTACGAGCAGTACTTC. Its translation is CASSSDRGYYEQYF.